The subject of this entry is one T cell receptor (beta chain). This sample is drawn from a study of blood T cell repertoires in COVID-19. How the authors handled the data: Amplification of reference gene primers was used by the study to estimate nucleated cell counts. Sequencing used immunoSEQ multiplex PCR; TCRdb keeps in-frame clones, though not all of them. V and J calls and clone size come straight from that table; D and trimming were deduced from the DNA. The table records tens of thousands of clones, approximately 83% of them present only once. The CDR3 loop spans 16 amino acids. V gave up 4 bases and J gave up 2 bases; unmatched junction bases: 8. Germline CDR1 and CDR2: LNHDA and SQIVND (reference sequence).

The rearrangement joins TRBV19 to TRBJ2-3; 8 positions match TRBD1. The receptor was isolated from a woman aged 55-70 years with acute or convalescent COVID-19. Sequenced: peripheral blood. CDR3 nucleotides: TGTGCCAGTAGTACCCCCGGGACAGGCGCCACAGATACGCAGTATTTT. Translation gives CASSTPGTGATDTQYF.